The subject of this entry is one T cell receptor beta chain. Its specificity is not known. Produced via immunoSEQ multiplex PCR; TCRdb's table is partial and in-frame only. The repertoire holds roughly 2.1 million clones, with 93% as singletons. This specimen comes from a study of shared clonotypes between healthy human individuals. Findings of the study overall: Read depth was anticipated to influence clonotype sharing among donors. Across subsets, estimated richness was generally greater for naive than for memory populations. With a handful of donors compared, about 5% of naive CD4 clonotypes were shared.

Terminally differentiated effector memory CD45RA+ cells were excluded from the naive CD8 cells, which were CD45RO-negative and positively selected for CCR7. The donors, healthy adults who were HIV-negative, had experienced no recent acute infections or vaccinations. Trimming took off 8 bases at V and 0 bases at J, with 13 bases between the two ends. Per the germline V gene, CDR1 is SNHLY and CDR2 is FYNNEI. The length of the CDR3 is 14 residues. The origin of this receptor is a man aged 18 to 35 in good health. Some clones in this sample may be carry-over from other donors' samples. The source material was naive CD8+ T cells from PBMCs. The V and J genes are TRBV2 and TRBJ2-5, with TRBD1 as a possible D gene (6 bases). The CDR3 coding sequence is TGTGCCAGCGTGGACAGTCGGTACCAAGAGACCCAGTACTTC. It translates to CASVDSRYQETQYF.